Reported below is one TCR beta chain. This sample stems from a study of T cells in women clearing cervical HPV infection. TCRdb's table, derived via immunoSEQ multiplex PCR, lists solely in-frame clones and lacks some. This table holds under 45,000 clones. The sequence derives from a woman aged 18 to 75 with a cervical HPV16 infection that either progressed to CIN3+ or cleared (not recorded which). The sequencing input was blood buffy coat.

The CDR3 protein is CASSIGPRELFF. The CDR3 bases that were read are TGTGCCAGTAGTATAGGGCCCAGGGAG. The chain carries TRBV19 and TRBJ2-2; D ambiguous. The CDR3 goes on 3 residues after the read ends, and that part is filled in from the germline J gene. The CDR3 has 12 residues. Trimming took 1 base from V and 9 from J, leaving 6 bases between them. Germline CDR1 is LNHDA and CDR2 is SQIVND (reference sequence).